Reported below is one TCR beta chain. Antigen: not known. The data stem from a study of cytomegalovirus exposure and HLA in healthy donors. PCR was performed using 60 Vbeta and 13 Jbeta primers. Here immunoSEQ multiplex PCR was the method, and the copy in TCRdb shows in-frame clones only, minus some. Of 110,000 to 150,000 clones in the sample, about 84% were seen once. Study findings and constraints: In a later analysis, parvovirus B19, influenza, CMV and Epstein-Barr virus appeared linked to several top co-occurrence clusters.

V dropped 3 bases and J dropped 6; count of bases not matched to a gene: 9. This CDR3 is 16 amino acids long. Germline CDR1 and CDR2: KGHSH and LQKENI. This chain connects TRBV18 to TRBJ2-2; 8 bases map to TRBD2. The sequence derives from a male donor in good health and CMV-seronegative. The sample consisted of PBMCs. CDR3 DNA sequence: TGTGCCAGCTCACCTTCCGGGGGGGCTTTCGCCGGGGAGCTGTTTTTT. It specifies CASSPSGGAFAGELFF.